This T cell receptor beta chain was found in a study of cytomegalovirus exposure and HLA in healthy donors. Looking at the study overall: It was reported in a later analysis that the 100 to 150 validation repertoires used the same platform as the 500 to 700 first-cohort repertoires.

The CDR3 spans 15 residues. The germline V gene encodes CDR1 MNHEY and CDR2 SVGAGI. V was cut by 8 bases and J by 1 base, with 15 bases left in between. Method: immunoSEQ multiplex PCR; TCRdb's copy keeps in-frame clones and lacks some. The sample shows roughly 250,000 clones, approximately 87% of them seen only once. The donors were members of the roughly 120-subject validation cohort (separate from the roughly 680-subject first cohort). As regards this clone: Its antigen remains unidentified.

Study results and caveats: Most TCR sequences proved rare, with some public TCRs found in many donors. Cytomegalovirus-associated status was assigned to fewer than 200 TCR beta chains.

Input material: PBMCs. This TCR was recovered from a man aged 18 to 30 in good health and CMV-seronegative. V gene TRBV6-5 combines with J gene TRBJ1-5, with a tentative D call TRBD1 (5 bases). The CDR3 region has the DNA TGTGCCAGCGGGCCACAGGAATTGAGCAATCAGCCCCAGCATTTT. This sequence encodes CASGPQELSNQPQHF.